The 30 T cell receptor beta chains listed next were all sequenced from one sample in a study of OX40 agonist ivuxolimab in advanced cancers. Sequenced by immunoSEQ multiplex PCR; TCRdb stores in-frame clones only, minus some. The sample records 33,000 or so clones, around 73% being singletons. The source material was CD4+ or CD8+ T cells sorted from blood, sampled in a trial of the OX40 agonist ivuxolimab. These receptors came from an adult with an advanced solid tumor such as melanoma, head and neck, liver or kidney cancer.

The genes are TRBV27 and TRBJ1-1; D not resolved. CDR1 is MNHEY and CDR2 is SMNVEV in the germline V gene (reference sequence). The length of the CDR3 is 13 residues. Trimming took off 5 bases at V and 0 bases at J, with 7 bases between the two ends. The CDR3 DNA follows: TGTGCCAGCAGTGGCGCAATGAACACTGAAGCTTTCTTT. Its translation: CASSGAMNTEAFF.

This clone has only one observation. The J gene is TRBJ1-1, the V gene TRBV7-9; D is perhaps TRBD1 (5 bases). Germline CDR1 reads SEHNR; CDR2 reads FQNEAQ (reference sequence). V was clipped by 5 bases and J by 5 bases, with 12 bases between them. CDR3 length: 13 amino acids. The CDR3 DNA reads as TGTGCCAGCAGCAGTATCGGGGGAACTGAAGCTTTCTTT. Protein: CASSSIGGTEAFF. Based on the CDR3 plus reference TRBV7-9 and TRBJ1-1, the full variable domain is DTGVSQNPRHKITKRGQNVTFRCDPISEHNRLYWYRQTLGQGPEFLTYFQNEAQLEKSRLLSDRFSAERPKGSFSTLEIQRTEQGDSAMYLCASSSIGGTEAFFGQGTRLTVV.

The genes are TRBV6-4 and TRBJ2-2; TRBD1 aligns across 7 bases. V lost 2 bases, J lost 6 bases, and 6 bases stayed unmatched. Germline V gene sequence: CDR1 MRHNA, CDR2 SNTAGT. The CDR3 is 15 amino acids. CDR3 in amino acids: CASSDGQGESGELFF. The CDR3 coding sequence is TGTGCCAGCAGTGACGGGCAGGGGGAATCCGGGGAGCTGTTTTTT.

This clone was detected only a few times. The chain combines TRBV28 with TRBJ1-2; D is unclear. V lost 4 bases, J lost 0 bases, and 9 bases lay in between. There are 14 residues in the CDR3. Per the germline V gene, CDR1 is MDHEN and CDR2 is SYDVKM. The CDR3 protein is CASSSATTNYGYTF. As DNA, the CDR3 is TGTGCCAGCAGTTCCGCCACGACTAACTATGGCTACACCTTC.

The CDR3 sequence: CASMRGYEQFF. The CDR3 region has the DNA TGTGCCAGCATGCGCGGCTATGAGCAGTTCTTC. The chain is built from TRBV2 and TRBJ2-1; D is uncertain. Per the germline V gene, CDR1 is SNHLY and CDR2 is FYNNEI. With 7 bases removed from V and 8 bases from J, the gap between germline ends came to 9 bases. The CDR3 covers 11 residues.

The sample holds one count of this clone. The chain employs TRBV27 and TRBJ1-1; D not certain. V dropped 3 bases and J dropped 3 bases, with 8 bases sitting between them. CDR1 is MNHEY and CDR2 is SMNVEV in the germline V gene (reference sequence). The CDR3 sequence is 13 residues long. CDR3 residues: CASSFLEDTEAFF. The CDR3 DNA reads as TGTGCCAGCAGTTTCCTCGAAGACACTGAAGCTTTCTTT.

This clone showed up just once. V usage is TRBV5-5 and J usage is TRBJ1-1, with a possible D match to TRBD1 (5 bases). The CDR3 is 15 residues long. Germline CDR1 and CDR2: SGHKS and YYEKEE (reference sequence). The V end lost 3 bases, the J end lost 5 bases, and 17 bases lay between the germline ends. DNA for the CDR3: TGTGCCAGCAGCTCTGGGAACGGGGGAGGTACTGAAGCTTTCTTT. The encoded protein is CASSSGNGGGTEAFF.

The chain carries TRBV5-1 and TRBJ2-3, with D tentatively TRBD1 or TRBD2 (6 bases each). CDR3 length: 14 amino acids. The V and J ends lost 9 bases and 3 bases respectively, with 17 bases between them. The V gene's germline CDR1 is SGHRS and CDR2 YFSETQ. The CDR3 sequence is CATGGGDSTDTQYF. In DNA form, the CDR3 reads TGCGCCACCGGGGGCGGGGATTCGACAGATACGCAGTATTTT.

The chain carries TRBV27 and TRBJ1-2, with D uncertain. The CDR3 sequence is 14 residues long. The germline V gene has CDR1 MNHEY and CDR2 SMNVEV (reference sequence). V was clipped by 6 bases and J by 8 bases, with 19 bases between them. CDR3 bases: TGTGCCAGCAGCCTTGGGCTAGGGTTCGGCGGCTACACCTTC. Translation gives CASSLGLGFGGYTF.

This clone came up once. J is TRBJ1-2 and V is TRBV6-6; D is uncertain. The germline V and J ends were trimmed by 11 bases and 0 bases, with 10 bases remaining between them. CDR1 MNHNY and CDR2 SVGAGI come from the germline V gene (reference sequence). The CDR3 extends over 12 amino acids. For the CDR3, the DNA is TGTGCCTCGAGGCCTCCTAACTATGGCTACACCTTC. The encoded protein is CASRPPNYGYTF.

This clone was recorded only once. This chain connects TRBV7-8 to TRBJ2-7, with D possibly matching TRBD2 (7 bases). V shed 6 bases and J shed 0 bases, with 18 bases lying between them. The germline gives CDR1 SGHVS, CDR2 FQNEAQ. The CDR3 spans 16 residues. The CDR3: CASRTAGARSSYEQYF. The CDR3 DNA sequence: TGTGCCAGCAGGACGGCGGGGGCCAGAAGCTCCTACGAGCAGTACTTC.

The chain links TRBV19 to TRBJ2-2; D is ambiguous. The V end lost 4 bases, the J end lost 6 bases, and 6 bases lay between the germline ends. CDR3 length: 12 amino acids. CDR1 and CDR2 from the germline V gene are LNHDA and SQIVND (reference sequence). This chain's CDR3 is CASSKRAGELFF. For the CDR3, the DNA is TGTGCCAGTAGTAAGAGAGCCGGGGAGCTGTTTTTT.

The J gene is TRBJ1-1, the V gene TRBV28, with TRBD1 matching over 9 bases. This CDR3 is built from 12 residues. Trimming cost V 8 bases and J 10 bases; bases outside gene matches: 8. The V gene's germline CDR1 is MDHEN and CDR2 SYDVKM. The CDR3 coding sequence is TGTGCCAGCCGCGGGACAGGGAGTTTAGCTTTCTTT. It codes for CASRGTGSLAFF.

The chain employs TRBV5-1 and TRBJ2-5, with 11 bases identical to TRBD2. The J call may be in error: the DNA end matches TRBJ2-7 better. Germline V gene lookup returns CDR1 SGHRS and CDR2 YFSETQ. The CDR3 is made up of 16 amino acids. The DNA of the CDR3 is TGCGCCAGCAGCTTCCGTACTAGCGGGAGTTCCTACGAGCAGTACTTC. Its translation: CASSFRTSGSSYEQYF.

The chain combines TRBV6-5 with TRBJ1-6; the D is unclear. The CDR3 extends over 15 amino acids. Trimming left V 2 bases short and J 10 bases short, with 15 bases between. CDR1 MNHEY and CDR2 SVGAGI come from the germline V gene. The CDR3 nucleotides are TGTGCCAGCAGTTACCTGGGCGAGCTGGAGTCACCCCTCCACTTT. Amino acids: CASSYLGELESPLHF.

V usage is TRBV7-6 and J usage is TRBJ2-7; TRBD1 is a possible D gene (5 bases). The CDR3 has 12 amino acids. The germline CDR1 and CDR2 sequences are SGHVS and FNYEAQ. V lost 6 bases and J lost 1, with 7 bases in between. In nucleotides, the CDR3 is TGTGCCAGCAGAGACAGTTCCTACGAGCAGTACTTC. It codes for CASRDSSYEQYF.

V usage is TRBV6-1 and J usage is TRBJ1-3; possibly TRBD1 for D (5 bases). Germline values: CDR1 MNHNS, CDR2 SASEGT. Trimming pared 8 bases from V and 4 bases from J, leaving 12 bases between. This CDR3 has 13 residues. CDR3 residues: CASFYYRGNTIYF. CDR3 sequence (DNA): TGTGCCAGCTTTTATTACAGGGGAAACACCATATATTTT.

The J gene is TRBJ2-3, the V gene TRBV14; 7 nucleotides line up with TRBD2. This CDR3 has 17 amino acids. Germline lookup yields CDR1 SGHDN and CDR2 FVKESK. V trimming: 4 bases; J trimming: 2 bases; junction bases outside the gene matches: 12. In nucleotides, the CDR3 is TGTGCCAGCAGCCGGACGTGGGAGGGGATGGACACAGATACGCAGTATTTT. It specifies CASSRTWEGMDTDTQYF.

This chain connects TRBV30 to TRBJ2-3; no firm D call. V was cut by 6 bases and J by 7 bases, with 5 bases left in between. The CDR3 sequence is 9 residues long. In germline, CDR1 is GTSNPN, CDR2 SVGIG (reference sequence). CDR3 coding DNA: TGTGCCTGCCCTAATACGCAGTATTTT. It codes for CACPNTQYF.

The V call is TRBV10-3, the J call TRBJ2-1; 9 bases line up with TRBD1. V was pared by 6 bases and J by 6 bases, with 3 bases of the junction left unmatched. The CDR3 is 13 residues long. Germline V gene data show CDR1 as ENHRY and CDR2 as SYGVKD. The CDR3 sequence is CAIRSDRGNEQFF. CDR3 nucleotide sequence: TGTGCCATCAGATCGGACAGGGGCAATGAGCAGTTCTTC.

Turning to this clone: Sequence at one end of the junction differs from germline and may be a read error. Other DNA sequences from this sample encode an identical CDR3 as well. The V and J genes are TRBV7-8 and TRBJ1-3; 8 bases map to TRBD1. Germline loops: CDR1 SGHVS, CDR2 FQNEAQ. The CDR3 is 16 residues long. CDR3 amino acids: CASTSRTGTSGNTIYF. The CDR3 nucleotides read TGCGCCAGCACCTCCAGGACAGGGACCTCTGGAAACACCATATATTTT.

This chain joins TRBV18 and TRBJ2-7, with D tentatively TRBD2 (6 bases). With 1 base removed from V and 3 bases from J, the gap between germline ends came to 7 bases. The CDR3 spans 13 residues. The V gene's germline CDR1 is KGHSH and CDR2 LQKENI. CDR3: CASSPRGGYEQYF. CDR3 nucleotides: TGTGCCAGCTCACCACGGGGAGGCTACGAGCAGTACTTC. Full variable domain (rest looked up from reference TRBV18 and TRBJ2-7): NAGVMQNPRHLVRRRGQEARLRCSPMKGHSHVYWYRQLPEEGLKFMVYLQKENIIDESGMPKERFSAEFPKEGPSILRIQQVVRGDSAAYFCASSPRGGYEQYFGPGTRLTVT.

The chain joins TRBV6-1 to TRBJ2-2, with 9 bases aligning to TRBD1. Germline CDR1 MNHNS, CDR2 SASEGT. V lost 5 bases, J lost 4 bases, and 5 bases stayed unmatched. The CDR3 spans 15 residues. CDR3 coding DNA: TGTGCCAGCAGTCCACAGGGGGCAGGCACCGGGGAGCTGTTTTTT. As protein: CASSPQGAGTGELFF.

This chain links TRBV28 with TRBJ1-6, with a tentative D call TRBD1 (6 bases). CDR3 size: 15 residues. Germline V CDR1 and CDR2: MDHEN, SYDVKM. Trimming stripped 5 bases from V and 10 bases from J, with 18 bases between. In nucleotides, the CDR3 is TGTGCCAGCAGTCCCGGGGGGGCTAATATGTCACCCCTCCACTTT. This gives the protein CASSPGGANMSPLHF.

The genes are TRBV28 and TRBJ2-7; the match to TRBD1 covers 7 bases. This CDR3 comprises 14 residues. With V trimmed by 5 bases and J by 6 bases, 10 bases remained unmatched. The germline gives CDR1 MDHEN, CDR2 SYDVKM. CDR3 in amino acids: CASSQSLTGSEQYF. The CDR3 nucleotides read TGTGCCAGCAGTCAATCTTTGACAGGGTCCGAGCAGTACTTC.

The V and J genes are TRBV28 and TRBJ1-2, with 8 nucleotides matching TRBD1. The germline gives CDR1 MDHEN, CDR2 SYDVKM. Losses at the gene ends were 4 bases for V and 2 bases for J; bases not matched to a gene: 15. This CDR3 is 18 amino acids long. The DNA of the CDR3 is TGTGCCAGCAGTTCCGCCTTTGCTGGACAGGGAGGAAACTATGGCTACACCTTC. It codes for CASSSAFAGQGGNYGYTF.

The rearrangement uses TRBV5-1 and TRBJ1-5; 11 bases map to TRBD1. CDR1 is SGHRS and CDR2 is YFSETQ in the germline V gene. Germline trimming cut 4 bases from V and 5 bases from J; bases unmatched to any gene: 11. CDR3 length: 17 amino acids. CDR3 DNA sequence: TGCGCCAGCAGCCCCAGGGGGGACAGGGGGAAGGATCAGCCCCAGCATTTT. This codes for CASSPRGDRGKDQPQHF.

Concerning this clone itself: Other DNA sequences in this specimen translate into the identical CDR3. CDR3 in DNA: TGTGCCAGTAGTCCACAGGGAAACAATCAGCCCCAGCATTTT. Translation gives CASSPQGNNQPQHF. The rearrangement links TRBV19 to TRBJ1-5, with D perhaps matching TRBD1 (6 bases). CDR1 is LNHDA and CDR2 is SQIVND in the germline V gene (reference sequence). The CDR3 length is 14 residues. The V end lost 5 bases, the J end lost 3 bases, and 11 bases lay between the germline ends.

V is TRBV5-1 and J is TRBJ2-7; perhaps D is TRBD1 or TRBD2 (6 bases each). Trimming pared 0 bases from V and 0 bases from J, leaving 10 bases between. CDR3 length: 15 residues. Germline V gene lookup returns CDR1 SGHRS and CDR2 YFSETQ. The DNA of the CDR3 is TGCGCCAGCAGCTTGGAAACGGGGGCCTCCTACGAGCAGTACTTC. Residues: CASSLETGASYEQYF.

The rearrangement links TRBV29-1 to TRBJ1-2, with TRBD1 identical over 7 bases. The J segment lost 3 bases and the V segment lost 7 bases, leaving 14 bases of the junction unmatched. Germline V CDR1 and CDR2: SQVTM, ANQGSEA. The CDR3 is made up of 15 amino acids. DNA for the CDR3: TGCAGCGCCCGAGAGGGGGCGCGGGGGGACTATGGCTACACCTTC. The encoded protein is CSAREGARGDYGYTF.